Listed below are T cell receptor beta chains from one sample, sequenced in a study of cytomegalovirus exposure and HLA in healthy donors. Sequencing was performed with immunoSEQ multiplex PCR; in TCRdb, only in-frame clones are kept and a portion is missing. The repertoire consists of about 160,000 clones, with 70% to 85% occurring once and the leading ten covering more than 4%. Material: PBMCs. These receptors were taken from a man aged 35-49 years in good health and CMV-seronegative. CDR3s include the opening cysteine and the closing phenylalanine or tryptophan. The D gene is left open where the match is weak. Some rows have no size entry. The others give once, few or many, or a class for an expanded clone.

cdr3_aa cdr3_nt j_call v_call clone_size d_call
CASRGGGINQPQHF TGTGCCAGCAGGGGCGGGGGAATCAATCAGCCCCAGCATTTT TRBJ1-5 TRBV28 . .
CASTAQALNTEAFF TGTGCCAGCACCGCCCAGGCCCTGAACACTGAAGCTTTCTTT TRBJ1-1 TRBV7-9 . .
CASSATFRTGGGTEAFF TGTGCCAGCAGCGCAACTTTTCGGACAGGGGGAGGAACTGAAGCTTTCTTT TRBJ1-1 TRBV7-2 . TRBD1
CASRGPTGSLYGYTF TGTGCCAGCAGGGGGCCTACAGGTTCCCTCTATGGCTACACCTTC TRBJ1-2 TRBV11-2 . .
CASSPDRGSPEAFF TGTGCCAGCTCACCAGACAGGGGGTCTCCTGAAGCTTTCTTT TRBJ1-1 TRBV18 . TRBD1
CASSLPRAADTQYF TGTGCCAGCAGCTTGCCCAGGGCGGCAGATACGCAGTATTTT TRBJ2-3 TRBV5-6 . .
CASSKVPTGANEKLFF TGTGCCAGCAGCAAAGTACCGACAGGGGCGAATGAAAAACTGTTTTTT TRBJ1-4 TRBV21-1 . .
CASSLGNTIYF TGTGCCAGCAGCCTCGGAAACACCATATATTTT TRBJ1-3 TRBV11-2 . .
CASSGGSFGNTEAFF TGTGCCAGTAGTGGGGGGTCGTTTGGGAACACTGAAGCTTTCTTT TRBJ1-1 TRBV19 once .
CAWSVQGPYGYTF TGTGCCTGGAGTGTGCAGGGGCCCTATGGCTACACCTTC TRBJ1-2 TRBV30 . .
CASSLGDNNNQPQHF TGTGCCAGCAGCTTAGGCGACAACAACAATCAGCCCCAGCATTTT TRBJ1-5 TRBV11-2 . .
CAWSGGWTDTQYF TGTGCCTGGTCAGGGGGATGGACAGATACGCAGTATTTT TRBJ2-3 TRBV30 . TRBD1
CASSEPGSKEKLFF TGTGCCAGCAGTGAACCCGGGTCGAAGGAAAAACTGTTTTTT TRBJ1-4 TRBV25-1 . .
CASRKGLAGGPEQFF TGTGCCAGCAGGAAGGGACTAGCGGGGGGCCCTGAGCAGTTCTTC TRBJ2-1 TRBV6-6 once TRBD2
CASSWLVGQGAGEQYF TGTGCCAGCAGTTGGTTAGTGGGACAGGGGGCTGGTGAGCAGTACTTC TRBJ2-7 TRBV28 . TRBD1
CASSYGVGGITEAFF TGTGCCAGCAGTTACGGGGTTGGGGGGATAACTGAAGCTTTCTTT TRBJ1-1 TRBV6-5 . .
CASSLRTGSGNTIYF TGTGCCAGCAGCTTGCGGACAGGGTCGGGAAACACCATATATTTT TRBJ1-3 TRBV5-4 . TRBD1
CSVLSGRNEQYF TGCAGCGTTTTGTCAGGAAGAAACGAGCAGTACTTC TRBJ2-7 TRBV29-1 . .
CASSEASGDTGELFF TGTGCCAGCAGTGAAGCATCAGGGGACACCGGGGAGCTGTTTTTT TRBJ2-2 TRBV6-1 many .
CASSLGHSYEQYF TGTGCCAGCAGCCTCGGACATTCCTACGAGCAGTACTTC TRBJ2-7 TRBV9 . .
CASSVRVVSYEQYF TGTGCCAGCAGTGTCCGGGTCGTTTCCTACGAGCAGTACTTC TRBJ2-7 TRBV6-1 . .
CASSLDSRNEKLFF TGCGCCAGCAGCTTGGACAGCCGGAATGAAAAACTGTTTTTT TRBJ1-4 TRBV5-1 . .
CTSSQENSNSSYEQYF TGCACCAGCAGCCAAGAAAACTCCAACAGCTCCTACGAGCAGTACTTC TRBJ2-7 TRBV1 . .
CASSPPRLTGENTDTQYF TGTGCCAGCAGCCCTCCGCGTCTGACAGGGGAAAACACAGATACGCAGTATTTT TRBJ2-3 TRBV11-1 . TRBD1
CASSLGGTGTEKLFF TGCGCCAGCAGCTTGGGAGGGACAGGGACTGAAAAACTGTTTTTT TRBJ1-4 TRBV5-1 . TRBD1
CSVLIETGAANTGELFF TGCAGCGTTCTCATCGAGACAGGGGCTGCGAACACCGGGGAGCTGTTTTTT TRBJ2-2 TRBV29-1 . TRBD1
CASSQEAGINSPLHF TGTGCCAGCAGCCAAGAGGCAGGCATTAATTCACCCCTCCACTTT TRBJ1-6 TRBV14 . .
CASSPYWTSGVVDTQYF TGTGCCAGCAGTCCTTATTGGACTAGCGGGGTAGTTGATACGCAGTATTTT TRBJ2-3 TRBV2 once TRBD2
CASSLGTGGSYEQYF TGTGCCAGCAGCCTAGGGACAGGTGGGTCCTACGAGCAGTACTTC TRBJ2-7 TRBV5-1 . TRBD1
CASSSRDTGGTNEKLFF TGTGCCAGCAGCAGCCGGGACACCGGAGGAACTAATGAAAAACTGTTTTTT TRBJ1-4 TRBV7-8 . .
CASSPQPNTEAFF TGTGCCAGCTCACCACAGCCTAACACTGAAGCTTTCTTT TRBJ1-1 TRBV18 . .
CASSPRRTEAFF TGTGCCAGCAGCCCCAGGAGGACTGAAGCTTTCTTT TRBJ1-1 TRBV6-1 . .
CASSASGDTYEQYF TGCGCCAGCAGCGCCAGCGGGGACACCTACGAGCAGTACTTC TRBJ2-7 TRBV5-1 . .
CASSRVPLQGLVFKQYF TGCGCCAGCAGTCGGGTTCCTTTACAGGGGTTGGTTTTCAAGCAGTACTTC TRBJ2-7 TRBV23-1 . TRBD1
CASSHPGLGSEQYF TGCGCCAGCAGCCATCCCGGCCTAGGGAGCGAGCAGTACTTC TRBJ2-7 TRBV4-1 . .
CASSLLAEPDTQYF TGTGCCAGCAGTTTACTAGCGGAGCCAGATACGCAGTATTTT TRBJ2-3 TRBV6-1 . TRBD2
CAWRSPGRANTIYF TGTGCCTGGAGGTCTCCCGGGAGGGCAAACACCATATATTTT TRBJ1-3 TRBV30 few .
CASSSRSDTQYF TGTGCCAGCAGTTCCCGTTCGGATACGCAGTATTTT TRBJ2-3 TRBV27 . .
CATSFPNSPLHF TGTGCCACTTCCTTCCCCAATTCACCCCTCCACTTT TRBJ1-6 TRBV19 . .
CASSLVLDYSTDTQYF TGCGCCAGCAGTCTCGTCTTGGACTACAGCACAGATACGCAGTATTTT TRBJ2-3 TRBV4-3 . .
CASSAGGIGEKLFF TGTGCCAGCAGCGCCGGAGGAATCGGTGAAAAACTGTTTTTT TRBJ1-4 TRBV9 . .
CSASQPGGAFF TGCAGTGCTTCTCAACCAGGGGGCGCGTTCTTC TRBJ2-1 TRBV20-1 . TRBD1
CASAGLTGPEWPQHF TGTGCCAGCGCAGGCCTTACAGGGCCAGAATGGCCCCAGCATTTT TRBJ1-5 TRBV27 . .
CASRPTGSQPQHF TGTGCCAGCAGACCGACAGGGTCACAGCCCCAGCATTTT TRBJ1-5 TRBV6-5 . TRBD1
CASVTVSGNTIYF TGTGCCAGCGTAACAGTCTCTGGAAACACCATATATTTT TRBJ1-3 TRBV6-1 few .
CASSFRTGTLNQPQHF TGTGCCAGCAGTTTCCGAACCGGGACTCTAAATCAGCCCCAGCATTTT TRBJ1-5 TRBV28 . .
CASSPLREDGEKLFF TGTGCCAGCAGCCCCCTCAGGGAGGATGGTGAAAAACTGTTTTTT TRBJ1-4 TRBV6-1 . .
CASSGGGFYEQYF TGTGCCAGCTCAGGGGGCGGATTCTACGAGCAGTACTTC TRBJ2-7 TRBV19 few TRBD1
CASSWEARGTDTQYF TGTGCCAGCAGCTGGGAGGCGAGGGGAACAGATACGCAGTATTTT TRBJ2-3 TRBV27 . .
CASSLGSGSTYGYTF TGTGCCAGCAGCTTAGGATCGGGAAGCACCTATGGCTACACCTTC TRBJ1-2 TRBV7-9 . .
CASSLGTTTEAFF TGTGCCAGCAGCTTAGGGACAACCACTGAAGCTTTCTTT TRBJ1-1 TRBV11-2 . .
CASSPDSPSYEQYF TGTGCCAGCAGCCCTGACAGTCCCTCCTACGAGCAGTACTTC TRBJ2-7 TRBV9 . .
CASSLVAGAGELFF TGTGCCAGCAGCTTGGTAGCGGGGGCCGGGGAGCTGTTTTTT TRBJ2-2 TRBV5-6 few TRBD2